Listed here are 9 T cell receptor beta chains from one sample, sequenced in a study of CD8 T cells in ankylosing spondylitis. MiXCR, run by TCRdb on the 5' RACE reads, gives a single entry per CDR3 protein. There are hundreds of thousands of distinct CDR3 sequences in the sample; approximately 17% occur only once, and 1% lies in the top ten. Antigen specificity for these receptors is unknown. Whole-study results and caveats: Blood of patients with ankylosing spondylitis appeared to be characterized by a TCR beta motif of fewer than 10 highly homologous variants.

The sample comprised blood, either unsorted or a sorted T cell fraction (not recorded which). The receptors stem from a male donor with ankylosing spondylitis.

There are many counts of this clonotype. The V gene is TRBV7-8, the J gene TRBJ2-1; 14 bases match TRBD2. The CDR3 sequence is 18 residues long. The V and J ends lost 1 base and 7 bases, in that order; junction bases with no gene match: 9. Germline values: CDR1 SGHVS, CDR2 FQNEAQ. CDR3 loop: CASSLVSGTSGRGNEQFF. CDR3 DNA: TGTGCCAGCAGCTTAGTATCGGGGACTAGCGGGAGAGGGAATGAGCAGTTCTTC.

This clonotype has more than one count but fewer than ten. This chain joins TRBV20-1 and TRBJ1-1, with D hard to call. This CDR3 spans 12 amino acids. Trimming removed 1 base from V and 1 base from J, with 4 bases in between. Germline V CDR1 and CDR2: DFQATT, SNEGSKA (reference sequence). The CDR3 sequence is CSARVANTEAFF. CDR3 coding DNA: TGCAGTGCTAGAGTGGCGAACACTGAAGCTTTCTTT.

This clonotype was counted between two and nine times. The V call is TRBV3-1, the J call TRBJ2-1; 10 positions agree with TRBD2. V lost 4 bases and J lost 1; bases outside the gene matches: 10. Germline values: CDR1 LGHDT, CDR2 YNNKEL (reference sequence). This CDR3 is built from 18 residues. CDR3 bases: TGTGCCAGCAGCCCCCGGCTAGCGGGAGACAAATCCTACAATGAGCAGTTCTTC. The encoded protein is CASSPRLAGDKSYNEQFF.

The sample holds a few counts of this clonotype. The rearrangement uses TRBV3-1 and TRBJ1-1; D is undetermined. V was trimmed by 0 bases and J by 3 bases, leaving 17 bases between them. The CDR3 spans 17 residues. Germline V lookup: CDR1 LGHDT, CDR2 YNNKEL (reference sequence). Here the CDR3 reads CASSQEKKAGVDTEAFF. In DNA form, the CDR3 reads TGTGCCAGCAGCCAAGAAAAGAAAGCGGGAGTTGACACTGAAGCTTTCTTT. The complete variable domain, with remaining parts taken from reference TRBV3-1 and TRBJ1-1, reads DTAVSQTPKYLVTQMGNDKSIKCEQNLGHDTMYWYKQDSKKFLKIMFSYNNKELIINETVPNRFSPKSPDKAHLNLHINSLELGDSAVYFCASSQEKKAGVDTEAFFGQGTRLTVV.

This chain connects TRBV12-3 or TRBV12-4 to TRBJ1-5; TRBD1 might be the D (6 bases). Trimming pared 2 bases from V and 1 base from J, leaving 12 bases between. The CDR3 loop spans 16 amino acids. CDR3 residues: CASSLRGGRSNQPQHF. The DNA for the CDR3 is TGTGCCAGCAGTTTAAGGGGGGGCAGAAGCAATCAGCCCCAGCATTTT.

This clonotype appeared many times. The rearrangement uses TRBV12-3 or TRBV12-4 and TRBJ1-1, with a tentative D call TRBD1 (5 bases). V was clipped by 5 bases and J by 0 bases, with 10 bases between them. CDR3 length equals 14 residues. The CDR3 is CASSLWGMNTEAFF. CDR3 coding DNA: TGTGCCAGCAGTCTTTGGGGCATGAACACTGAAGCTTTCTTT.

This sequence joins TRBV20-1 and TRBJ2-1; D may be TRBD2 (5 bases). CDR1 and CDR2 (germline): DFQATT, SNEGSKA (reference sequence). V lost 4 bases to trimming and J lost 4 bases, with 14 bases between them. The CDR3 has 14 amino acids. The CDR3 protein is CSATTPGWYNEQFF. The CDR3 nucleotides read TGCAGTGCTACCACCCCGGGGTGGTACAATGAGCAGTTCTTC.

The chain links TRBV18 to TRBJ2-7; D gene ambiguous. The length of the CDR3 is 11 residues. V was cut by 6 bases and J by 6 bases, with 9 bases left in between. The germline CDR1 and CDR2 sequences are KGHSH and LQKENI. CDR3 sequence: CASSQKGEQYF. The CDR3 bases are TGTGCCAGCTCCCAAAAAGGCGAGCAGTACTTC.

This clonotype has just a few counts. The V call is TRBV6-6, the J call TRBJ2-3, with D hard to call. The CDR3 has 12 amino acids. The germline V gene has CDR1 MNHNY and CDR2 SVGAGI (reference sequence). V lost 6 bases and J lost 5, with 9 bases in between. The CDR3 DNA reads TGTGCCAGCAGCTGGGTTGAAGATACGCAGTATTTT. This codes for CASSWVEDTQYF.